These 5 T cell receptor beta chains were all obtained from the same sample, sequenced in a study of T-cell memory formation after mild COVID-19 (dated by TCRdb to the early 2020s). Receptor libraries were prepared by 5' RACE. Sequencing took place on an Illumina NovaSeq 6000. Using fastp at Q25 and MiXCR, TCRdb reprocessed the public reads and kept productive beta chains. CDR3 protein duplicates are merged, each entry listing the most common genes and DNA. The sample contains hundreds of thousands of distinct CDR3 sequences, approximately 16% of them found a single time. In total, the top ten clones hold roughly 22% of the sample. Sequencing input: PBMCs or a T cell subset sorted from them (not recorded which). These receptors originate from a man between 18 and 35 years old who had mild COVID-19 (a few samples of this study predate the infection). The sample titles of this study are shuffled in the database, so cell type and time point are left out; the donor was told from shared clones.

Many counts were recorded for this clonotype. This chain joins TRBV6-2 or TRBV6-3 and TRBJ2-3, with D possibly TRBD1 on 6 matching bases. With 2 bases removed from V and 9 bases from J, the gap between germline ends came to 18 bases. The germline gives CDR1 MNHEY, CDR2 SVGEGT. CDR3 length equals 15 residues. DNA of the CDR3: TGTGCCAGCAGTTACGAAGGGGGAACCCCAGGGACGCAGTATTTT. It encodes CASSYEGGTPGTQYF.

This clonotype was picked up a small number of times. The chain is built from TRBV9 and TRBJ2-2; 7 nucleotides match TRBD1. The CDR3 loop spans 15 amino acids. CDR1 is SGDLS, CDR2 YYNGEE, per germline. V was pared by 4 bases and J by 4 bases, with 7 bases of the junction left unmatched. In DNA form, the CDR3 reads TGTGCCAGCAGCCTCAATCCAGGGGGCACCGGGGAGCTGTTTTTT. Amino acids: CASSLNPGGTGELFF.

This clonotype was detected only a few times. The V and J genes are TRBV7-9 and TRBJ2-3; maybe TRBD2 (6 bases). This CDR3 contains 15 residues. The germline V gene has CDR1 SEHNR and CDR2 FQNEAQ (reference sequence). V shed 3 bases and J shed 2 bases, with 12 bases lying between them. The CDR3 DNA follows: TGTGCCAGCAGCTTTGGGGCGGGGAACACAGATACGCAGTATTTT. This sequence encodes CASSFGAGNTDTQYF.

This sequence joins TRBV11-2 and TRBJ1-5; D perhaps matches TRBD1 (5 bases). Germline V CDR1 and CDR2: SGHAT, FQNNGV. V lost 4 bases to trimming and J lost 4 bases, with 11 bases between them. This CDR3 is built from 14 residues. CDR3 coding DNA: TGTGCCAGCAGCTGGGACGGGCGGAATCAGCCCCAGCATTTT. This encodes CASSWDGRNQPQHF.

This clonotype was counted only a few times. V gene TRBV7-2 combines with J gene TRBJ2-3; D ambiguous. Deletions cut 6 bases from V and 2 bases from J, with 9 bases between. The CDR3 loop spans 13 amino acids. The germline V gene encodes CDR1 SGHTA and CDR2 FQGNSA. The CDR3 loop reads CASSPQVTDTQYF. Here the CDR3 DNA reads TGTGCCAGCAGTCCACAAGTCACAGATACGCAGTATTTT.